What follows are 27 T cell receptor beta chains derived from one specimen sequenced in a study of beta chain features in type 1 diabetes (dated by TCRdb to 2016 to 2019). These receptors have no identified antigens. The library was prepared using the immunoSEQ multiplex PCR assay. The entire amount of isolated RNA was reverse transcribed using the High Capacity cDNA Reverse Transcription Kit, so the sequenced TCRB transcripts were expressed ones. The immuneACCESS repertoire file appears here via TCRdb, limited to in-frame rearrangements. These files lack a portion of the clones; in checked studies, under half of the deficit traces to unresolved V genes, and the cause of the others is not known. For this sample the table gives tens of thousands of clones, of which roughly 61% were detected only once. The biggest ten clones account for 2% to 3% of the sample. The study at large found these results: A moderate but significant shortening of TCRB CDR3 length was observed in type 1 diabetes patients in all four CD4+ subsets.

The sequenced sample was Tregs from blood. The cell subset or site label, as the study defines it: regulatory CD4+ T cells. The receptor set was obtained from a woman aged 25 to 39 with type 1 diabetes.

The rearrangement uses TRBV5-1 and TRBJ2-7, with a weak D call TRBD1 (6 bases). CDR1 and CDR2 (germline): SGHRS, YFSETQ. The V end lost 0 bases, the J end lost 4 bases, and 11 bases lay between the germline ends. The CDR3 contains 14 residues. DNA for the CDR3: TGCGCCAGCAGCTTGGGGGGGCGCGAATACGAGCAGTACTTC. It is translated as CASSLGGREYEQYF.

The chain combines TRBV5-1 with TRBJ2-4, with D possibly being TRBD1 (6 bases). Trimming shortened V by 2 bases and J by 8 bases, and 14 bases separated the two germline ends. CDR3 length equals 14 residues. Looked up from germline, CDR1 is SGHRS and CDR2 is YFSETQ. The CDR3: CASSLGQGRDIQYF. The CDR3 DNA follows: TGCGCCAGCAGCTTAGGCCAGGGGCGGGACATTCAGTACTTC.

This clone has just a few counts. This rearrangement joins TRBV30 to TRBJ1-6; TRBD1 is a possible D gene (6 bases). With 5 bases removed from V and 6 bases from J, the gap between germline ends came to 11 bases. Germline CDR1 GTSNPN, CDR2 SVGIG (reference sequence). The CDR3 is 13 residues long. The CDR3: CAWEGQVNSPLHF. The CDR3 DNA follows: TGTGCCTGGGAGGGACAAGTTAATTCACCCCTCCACTTT. Full variable domain (remainder filled in from reference TRBV30 and TRBJ1-6): SQTIHQWPATLVQPVGSPLSLECTVEGTSNPNLYWYRQAAGRGLQLLFYSVGIGQISSEVPQNLSASRPQDRQFILSSKKLLLSDSGFYLCAWEGQVNSPLHFGNGTRLTVT.

This clone showed up just a few times. In the same sample, other DNA sequences code for this CDR3. The chain combines TRBV6-5 with TRBJ1-2; unclear D gene. The CDR3 is 14 amino acids. Per the germline V gene, CDR1 is MNHEY and CDR2 is SVGAGI. V lost 2 bases and J lost 2, with 9 bases in between. The CDR3 bases are TGTGCCAGCAGTTACCGGGGAATAAACTATGGCTACACCTTC. It specifies CASSYRGINYGYTF.

The chain carries TRBV5-1 and TRBJ2-5, with 14 positions matching TRBD2. V lost 4 bases to trimming and J lost 5 bases; unmatched junction nucleotides: 4. The germline gives CDR1 SGHRS, CDR2 YFSETQ. This CDR3 region has 15 residues. For the CDR3, the DNA is TGCGCCAGCAGCCCGGGACTAGCGGGAGCGGAGACCCAGTACTTC. Protein product: CASSPGLAGAETQYF.

The rearrangement joins TRBV5-1 to TRBJ1-6; 8 bases match TRBD1. The J segment lost 8 bases and the V segment lost 0 bases, leaving 4 bases of the junction unmatched. The CDR3 runs to 15 residues. Per the germline V gene, CDR1 is SGHRS and CDR2 is YFSETQ. The CDR3 DNA reads TGCGCCAGCAGCTTGGCAGGGGGCTTGGATTCACCCCTCCACTTT. Its translation is CASSLAGGLDSPLHF.

This sequence joins TRBV27 and TRBJ2-7; 9 positions match TRBD1. From germline, CDR1 is MNHEY and CDR2 SMNVEV (reference sequence). CDR3 size: 17 residues. V shed 5 bases, J shed 2 bases, and the junction held 13 bases outside the gene matches. The CDR3, as DNA: TGTGCCAGCAGTCCAAGATTAAGGGACAGGGAACCCTACGAGCAGTACTTC. Protein product: CASSPRLRDREPYEQYF.

V and J are TRBV18 and TRBJ2-5, with a tentative D call TRBD1 (6 bases). The J call is in doubt because the DNA end fits TRBJ2-7 better. Looked up from germline, CDR1 is KGHSH and CDR2 is LQKENI. CDR3 size: 14 residues. The CDR3 loop reads CASSPDSFSYEQYF. The CDR3 nucleotides are TGTGCCAGCTCACCGGACAGCTTCTCCTACGAGCAGTACTTC.

By frequency in the sample, this clone is medium-sized. The chain couples TRBV18 to TRBJ1-5; D unclear. CDR3 length: 14 residues. From germline, CDR1 is KGHSH and CDR2 LQKENI. V gave up 5 bases and J gave up 2 bases, with 10 bases separating them. The CDR3: CASSTGTGNQPQHF. CDR3 sequence (DNA): TGTGCCAGCTCAACGGGAACAGGCAATCAGCCCCAGCATTTT.

The J gene is TRBJ2-7, the V gene TRBV6-6; possibly TRBD1 for D (7 bases). Germline V gives CDR1 MNHNY, CDR2 SVGAGI (reference sequence). The ends were cut back, 10 bases at V and 2 bases at J, with 21 bases in the middle. The CDR3 runs to 15 residues. Here the CDR3 DNA reads TGTGCCACCCAGGCGGGGACAGCGTTAACCTACGAGCAGTACTTC. Translating it yields CATQAGTALTYEQYF.

The J gene is TRBJ2-5, the V gene TRBV5-5; D is possibly TRBD2 (5 bases). The CDR3 is 14 residues long. Trimming removed 0 bases from V and 5 bases from J, with 11 bases in between. Germline lookup yields CDR1 SGHKS and CDR2 YYEKEE (reference sequence). CDR3 loop: CASSLGGREETQYF. The CDR3 nucleotides read TGTGCCAGCAGCTTGGGCGGAAGGGAGGAGACCCAGTACTTC.

The V gene is TRBV7-2, the J gene TRBJ2-5; TRBD2 is a possible D gene (5 bases). CDR1 and CDR2 from the germline V gene are SGHTA and FQGNSA. The CDR3 is 15 amino acids. V was trimmed by 0 bases and J by 0 bases, leaving 8 bases between them. CDR3 sequence: CASSLASVYQETQYF. CDR3 bases: TGTGCCAGCAGCTTAGCTAGCGTGTACCAAGAGACCCAGTACTTC.

The rearrangement links TRBV7-8 to TRBJ2-1; D is ambiguous. CDR1 is SGHVS, CDR2 FQNEAQ, per germline. The CDR3 consists of 14 residues. The V end was cut by 5 bases, the J end by 0 bases, with 8 bases between. CDR3 amino acids: CASSPTSSYNEQFF. CDR3 in DNA: TGTGCCAGCAGCCCAACGAGCTCCTACAATGAGCAGTTCTTC. The entire variable domain, with the rest obtained from reference TRBV7-8 and TRBJ2-1, is as follows: GAGVSQSPRYKVAKRGQDVALRCDPISGHVSLFWYQQALGQGPEFLTYFQNEAQLDKSGLPSDRFFAERPEGSVSTLKIQRTQQEDSAVYLCASSPTSSYNEQFFGPGTRLTVL.

The genes are TRBV9 and TRBJ2-7; D unresolved. CDR3 size: 14 residues. Germline lookup yields CDR1 SGDLS and CDR2 YYNGEE. The V end lost 4 bases, the J end lost 2 bases, and 13 bases lay between the germline ends. CDR3 residues: CASSPRILPYEQYF. CDR3 sequence (DNA): TGTGCCAGCAGCCCCCGTATCCTTCCCTACGAGCAGTACTTC.

The V and J genes are TRBV29-1 and TRBJ2-7, with TRBD1 as a possible D gene (6 bases). Germline loops: CDR1 SQVTM, CDR2 ANQGSEA. The V gene lost 6 bases and the J gene lost 1 base, with 10 bases spanning the gap. The CDR3 covers 12 residues. Written as DNA, the CDR3 is TGCAGCGTCAGACAGGTGTCCTACGAGCAGTACTTC. This translates into CSVRQVSYEQYF.

There are a few counts of this clone. Within the sample, other DNA sequences also encode this same CDR3. CDR3 in DNA: TGTGCCAGCCGAGGACTAGCGGGAGTTGATGAGCAGTTCTTC. This gives the protein CASRGLAGVDEQFF. The rearrangement links TRBV2 to TRBJ2-1; 13 bases are shared with TRBD2. In germline, CDR1 is SNHLY, CDR2 FYNNEI. The CDR3 sequence is 14 residues long. V was clipped by 8 bases and J by 8 bases; unmatched bases: 6.

The chain joins TRBV5-1 to TRBJ2-7; 8 nucleotides match TRBD2. Germline lookup yields CDR1 SGHRS and CDR2 YFSETQ. V shed 7 bases, J shed 3 bases, and the junction held 6 bases outside the gene matches. The CDR3 consists of 13 residues. CDR3 DNA sequence: TGCGCCAGCGGGAGCGGGAGTTTCTACGAGCAGTACTTC. This encodes CASGSGSFYEQYF.

This clone was counted a few times. This rearrangement joins TRBV19 to TRBJ2-1; 10 nucleotides agree with TRBD2. This CDR3 contains 16 residues. V dropped 3 bases and J dropped 9; count of bases not matched to a gene: 11. Per germline, CDR1 LNHDA and CDR2 SQIVND (reference sequence). The CDR3 sequence: CASSIMASGSFAEQFF. CDR3 nucleotide sequence: TGTGCCAGTAGTATCATGGCTAGCGGGAGTTTCGCTGAGCAGTTCTTC.

This rearrangement joins TRBV19 to TRBJ1-2; unclear D gene. Trimming shortened V by 2 bases and J by 3 bases, and 7 bases separated the two germline ends. The germline gives CDR1 LNHDA, CDR2 SQIVND (reference sequence). The CDR3 sequence is 13 residues long. This CDR3 is CASSITGDYGYTF. The CDR3 nucleotides read TGTGCCAGTAGTATAACGGGTGACTATGGCTACACCTTC.

The chain combines TRBV5-1 with TRBJ1-1; 11 bases fit TRBD1. The V gene end was trimmed by 2 bases and the J gene end by 0 bases; junction bases not matched to a gene: 6. Germline values: CDR1 SGHRS, CDR2 YFSETQ. This CDR3 contains 17 residues. In nucleotides, the CDR3 is TGCGCCAGCAGCTTTTTAGGGACAGGGGGGATGAACACTGAAGCTTTCTTT. Amino acids: CASSFLGTGGMNTEAFF.

This sequence joins TRBV5-4 and TRBJ2-1; 7 bases fit TRBD2. The CDR3 runs 15 residues. The V gene's germline CDR1 is SGHNT and CDR2 YYREEE (reference sequence). After removal of 4 bases from V and 1 base from J, the junction contained 5 bases not matched to a gene. CDR3 nucleotide sequence: TGTGCCAGCAGCCTCGGGACTAATTCCTACAATGAGCAGTTCTTC. It is translated as CASSLGTNSYNEQFF.

V and J are TRBV7-6 and TRBJ2-2; 9 positions match TRBD2. The ends lost 6 bases at V and 1 base at J; junction bases unmatched: 3. CDR3 length equals 15 residues. CDR1 is SGHVS and CDR2 is FNYEAQ in the germline V gene. The CDR3 sequence: CASRVTSGNTGELFF. For the CDR3, the DNA is TGTGCCAGCAGGGTGACTAGCGGGAACACCGGGGAGCTGTTTTTT.

This clone has just a few counts. The gene calls are TRBV11-3 and TRBJ1-1; D might be TRBD1 (5 bases). The CDR3 totals 15 residues. V lost 6 bases and J 3 bases, leaving 17 bases between the germline ends. Germline-derived CDR1 and CDR2 are SGHNT and YENEEA. This chain's CDR3 is CASSDAGGSHTEAFF. For the CDR3, the DNA is TGTGCCAGCAGTGACGCGGGGGGGAGTCACACTGAAGCTTTCTTT.

This clone was recorded only once. The chain uses TRBV28 and TRBJ2-5; 7 positions match TRBD1. The DNA end favors TRBJ2-7, so the J call may be wrong. Germline assignment: CDR1 MDHEN and CDR2 SYDVKM. This CDR3 spans 16 amino acids. CDR3 amino acids: CASSPSGDSPFYEQYF. The CDR3 bases are TGTGCCAGCAGCCCATCCGGGGACAGCCCATTCTACGAGCAGTACTTC.

About this clone: An end of the junction does not agree with germline; a read error may underlie this. This chain uses TRBV7-9 with TRBJ2-5; tentative D call: TRBD2 (6 bases). The CDR3 extends over 15 amino acids. In germline, CDR1 is SEHNR, CDR2 FQNEAQ (reference sequence). The CDR3 DNA sequence: TGTGCCAGCAGCTTAGTGATCCGGGGCGGGGAGACCCAGCACTTC. This codes for CASSLVIRGGETQHF. The complete variable domain, with remaining parts taken from reference TRBV7-9 and TRBJ2-5, reads DTGVSQNPRHKITKRGQNVTFRCDPISEHNRLYWYRQTLGQGPEFLTYFQNEAQLEKSRLLSDRFSAERPKGSFSTLEIQRTEQGDSAMYLCASSLVIRGGETQHFGPGTRLLVL.

The rearrangement links TRBV5-5 to TRBJ1-2; a possible D gene is TRBD1 (5 bases). Germline CDR1 is SGHKS and CDR2 is YYEKEE (reference sequence). V dropped 4 bases and J dropped 2 bases, with 6 bases sitting between them. The CDR3 covers 12 residues. CDR3 sequence: CASSTGNYGYTF. Written as DNA, the CDR3 is TGTGCCAGCAGCACAGGCAACTATGGCTACACCTTC.

This clone was counted once. The chain combines TRBV28 with TRBJ2-5, with D possibly matching TRBD1 (6 bases). CDR1 and CDR2 (germline): MDHEN, SYDVKM. Trimming took off 6 bases at V and 5 bases at J, with 16 bases between the two ends. CDR3 size: 14 residues. The CDR3 DNA sequence: TGTGCCAGCAGGACTTTGACAGGCGCGGAGACCCAGTACTTC. It translates to CASRTLTGAETQYF.